One sample yielded the 15 T cell receptor beta chains listed below, sequenced in a study of T cells expressing NK-cell markers. TCRdb re-called the 5' RACE reads; every CDR3 protein appears as one record, without DNA. In all, the sample yields roughly 180,000 distinct CDR3 sequences. Sequences were obtained from blood T cells: a sorted CD56 or NKG2C T cell subset, CD4+ or CD8+ T cells, or bulk PBMC T cells (not recorded which). The receptor source for this set is a man aged 18-70 years in good health.

The chain employs TRBV12-3 or TRBV12-4 and TRBJ1-1; TCRdb's D call, TRBD1, is unchecked because there is no DNA. This CDR3 region has 15 residues. The CDR3 sequence: CASSLMAKGRGEAFF.

This chain uses TRBV6-6 with TRBJ1-2. The CDR3 has 13 residues. Germline V gene sequence: CDR1 MNHNY, CDR2 SVGAGI (reference sequence). The CDR3: CASSGRGDDGYTF.

The chain couples TRBV6-1 to TRBJ1-1. Germline lookup yields CDR1 MNHNS and CDR2 SASEGT. This CDR3 region has 16 residues. This CDR3 is CASSERGSVKNTEAFF.

The chain links TRBV12-3 or TRBV12-4 to TRBJ2-7. The CDR3 is 13 residues long. Here the CDR3 reads CASSTSDNYEQYF.

The chain carries TRBV20-1 and TRBJ2-7; TCRdb's D call, TRBD2, is unchecked because there is no DNA. The CDR3 runs to 16 residues. Germline lookup yields CDR1 DFQATT and CDR2 SNEGSKA (reference sequence). CDR3 loop: CSAGLAAENGGYEQYF.

This chain links TRBV15 with TRBJ2-7; TCRdb picks TRBD1, but there is no DNA to check that call. The CDR3 loop spans 14 amino acids. Germline loops: CDR1 LNHNV, CDR2 YYDKDF (reference sequence). The CDR3 spells CATSRGTGGNEQYF.

V is TRBV6-5 and J is TRBJ2-2; TCRdb's D call of TRBD1 is untestable without DNA. Germline lookup yields CDR1 MNHEY and CDR2 SVGAGI. The CDR3 runs 15 residues. CDR3: CASSSRPKGPGSCFF.

This chain links TRBV5-6 with TRBJ1-2. CDR3 size: 16 residues. Germline V lookup: CDR1 SGHDT, CDR2 YYEEEE. CDR3 sequence: CASSLAWSAANYGYTF.

The chain couples TRBV2 to TRBJ1-6; as DNA is missing, the TRBD1 call by TCRdb cannot be tested. CDR1 SNHLY and CDR2 FYNNEI come from the germline V gene. This CDR3 is built from 16 residues. The CDR3: CASSEFPDRVNSPLHF.

This rearrangement joins TRBV23-1 to TRBJ2-3; TCRdb's D gene call, TRBD2, goes unchecked for lack of DNA. Being an ORF, TRBV23-1 has a function that is uncertain. The CDR3 totals 17 residues. The chain's CDR3 is CASSQTARGGGTDTQYF.

V and J are TRBV6-5 and TRBJ2-7; lacking DNA, the TRBD1 call made by TCRdb goes unchecked. The germline gives CDR1 MNHEY, CDR2 SVGAGI. The CDR3 extends over 14 amino acids. This CDR3 is CASSLQGITYEQYF.

This chain uses TRBV5-6 with TRBJ1-5; TCRdb returns TRBD1, unconfirmable since there is no DNA. Germline V gives CDR1 SGHDT, CDR2 YYEEEE. CDR3 length: 16 amino acids. CDR3 loop: CASSFSGTDHNQPQHF.

This sequence joins TRBV5-8 and TRBJ1-1. The CDR3 loop spans 14 amino acids. Germline CDR1 reads SGHTS; CDR2 reads YDEGEE. CDR3 sequence reads: CASSFFGPNTEAFF.

The gene calls are TRBV2 and TRBJ2-7; there is no DNA to check the TCRdb D call of TRBD1. Germline assignment: CDR1 SNHLY and CDR2 FYNNEI. This CDR3 comprises 15 residues. Here the CDR3 reads CASTVSGTGALEQYF.

This chain uses TRBV27 with TRBJ1-5; TCRdb lists TRBD1, though no DNA is available to test this call. The CDR3 extends over 14 amino acids. Germline CDR1 reads MNHEY; CDR2 reads SMNVEV (reference sequence). The CDR3 sequence is CASSFTGYNQPQHF.